This T cell receptor beta chain emerged from a study of cytomegalovirus exposure and HLA in healthy donors. General study findings and limits: Sequence variants that were highly shared formed a cluster that was likely a sequencing artifact. Presence/absence analyses assumed roughly uniform sequencing depth across donors, which may not hold.

A word on this clone: Its antigen is unidentified.

Vbeta (60) and Jbeta (13) primers were used in the PCR. TCRdb keeps only in-frame clones here, not all; method: immunoSEQ multiplex PCR. The table has hundreds of thousands of clones, under 80% seen once. The CDR3 runs to 12 residues. The germline V gene has CDR1 MDHEN and CDR2 SYDVKM. Trimming pared 5 bases from V and 1 base from J, leaving 6 bases between. The origin of this receptor is a female donor in good health and CMV-seronegative. The sequencing input was PBMCs. V usage is TRBV28 and J usage is TRBJ2-7; D remains unclear. CDR3 bases: TGTGCCAGCAGTAGCAGGTCCTACGAGCAGTACTTC. It specifies CASSSRSYEQYF.